A single sample gave rise to the 20 T cell receptor beta chains below, sequenced in a study of shared clonotypes between healthy human individuals. Terminally differentiated effector memory CD45RA+ cells were excluded from the naive CD8 cells, which were CD45RO-negative and positively selected for CCR7. Clones were read by immunoSEQ multiplex PCR, and TCRdb kept only the in-frame ones, dropping some. The sample comprises some 2 million clones, about 94% of which are singletons, and under 1.5% rests with the top ten. Material for sequencing was naive CD8+ T cells sorted from blood. The receptors come from a man younger than 30 in good health.

CDR3 DNA: TGTGCCAGCAGTGTCTCCCCCCGACTAGCGGTACCCTACAATGAGCAGTTCTTC. It translates to CASSVSPRLAVPYNEQFF. The rearrangement links TRBV27 to TRBJ2-1; TRBD2 matches 9 bases. In germline, CDR1 is MNHEY, CDR2 SMNVEV (reference sequence). The CDR3 contains 18 residues. V shed 5 bases, J shed 2 bases, and the junction held 13 bases outside the gene matches.

The table lists this clone with a few counts. The same CDR3 also results from other DNA sequences found in this sample. This chain uses TRBV2 with TRBJ2-3; D gene uncertain. Trimming took 3 bases from V and 3 from J, leaving 1 base between them. Germline V gene lookup returns CDR1 SNHLY and CDR2 FYNNEI. The CDR3 contains 11 residues. The CDR3 DNA sequence: TGTGCCAGCAGTGAGACAGATACGCAGTATTTT. Protein product: CASSETDTQYF.

The CDR3 protein is CASSSTHTTYEQYF. CDR3 DNA: TGTGCCAGCAGCTCAACACATACCACCTACGAGCAGTACTTC. The V gene is TRBV7-9, the J gene TRBJ2-7, with D uncertain. V lost 4 bases and J lost 2, with 12 bases in between. CDR1 SEHNR and CDR2 FQNEAQ come from the germline V gene (reference sequence). The CDR3 has 14 residues.

About this clone itself: This sample includes further DNA sequences coding for the same CDR3. V is TRBV27 and J is TRBJ1-5, with D perhaps matching TRBD1 (5 bases). The V gene lost 5 bases and the J gene lost 1 base, with 12 bases spanning the gap. The CDR3 runs 15 residues. Germline V gene sequence: CDR1 MNHEY, CDR2 SMNVEV (reference sequence). The CDR3 sequence is CASSPGWGSNQPQHF. CDR3 in DNA: TGTGCCAGCAGTCCTGGATGGGGGAGCAATCAGCCCCAGCATTTT.

The V gene is TRBV19, the J gene TRBJ2-2; weak D call: TRBD1 (6 bases). The CDR3 contains 15 residues. Germline values: CDR1 LNHDA, CDR2 SQIVND (reference sequence). V gave up 9 bases and J gave up 0 bases, with 14 bases separating them. In DNA, the CDR3 is TGTGCCAGCAACTACAGGGCACCGAACACCGGGGAGCTGTTTTTT. It codes for CASNYRAPNTGELFF.

The chain recombines TRBV28 with TRBJ2-7, with D possibly TRBD1 on 6 matching bases. This CDR3 is built from 14 residues. V lost 10 bases to trimming and J lost 3 bases, with 19 bases between them. The germline V gene encodes CDR1 MDHEN and CDR2 SYDVKM. CDR3 bases: TGTGCCACCGCGCCCAGGGGCCCTTTCTACGAGCAGTACTTC. Protein product: CATAPRGPFYEQYF.

The rearrangement links TRBV29-1 to TRBJ2-3; TRBD2 matches at 7 bases. This CDR3 region has 14 residues. CDR1 is SQVTM and CDR2 is ANQGSEA in the germline V gene. Losses at the gene ends were 6 bases for V and 4 bases for J; bases not matched to a gene: 10. The CDR3 spells CSVRTSDGPDTQYF. The DNA of the CDR3 is TGCAGCGTACGAACTAGCGATGGTCCAGATACGCAGTATTTT.

The gene calls are TRBV5-4 and TRBJ2-3, with 8 bases fitting TRBD1. The CDR3 has 14 residues. Germline V gene data show CDR1 as SGHNT and CDR2 as YYREEE (reference sequence). The junction had 4 bases not matched to a gene; V was cut back by 4 bases and J by 3 bases. CDR3 in amino acids: CASSTDRGTDTQYF. The DNA for the CDR3 is TGTGCCAGCAGCACTGACAGGGGTACAGATACGCAGTATTTT. The variable domain in full, with the rest retrieved from reference TRBV5-4 and TRBJ2-3, is ETGVTQSPTHLIKTRGQQVTLRCSSQSGHNTVSWYQQALGQGPQFIFQYYREEENGRGNFPPRFSGLQFPNYSSELNVNALELDDSALYLCASSTDRGTDTQYFGPGTRLTVL.

The V call is TRBV29-1, the J call TRBJ2-7; 7 bases are shared with TRBD2. CDR3 length: 16 amino acids. In germline, CDR1 is SQVTM, CDR2 ANQGSEA. V lost 1 base, J lost 2 bases, and 11 bases stayed unmatched. Here the CDR3 reads CSVEGGTTIPPYEQYF. CDR3 nucleotides: TGCAGCGTTGAAGGGGGGACTACCATCCCCCCCTACGAGCAGTACTTC.

This chain uses TRBV27 with TRBJ2-7, with 8 bases fitting TRBD1. Germline lookup yields CDR1 MNHEY and CDR2 SMNVEV (reference sequence). The CDR3 runs 14 residues. The junction had 7 bases not matched to a gene; V was cut back by 5 bases and J by 4 bases. The CDR3 nucleotides read TGTGCCAGCAGTGGGGGGACAGGCTCATACGAGCAGTACTTC. This encodes CASSGGTGSYEQYF.

V is TRBV6-5 and J is TRBJ2-7, with D possibly matching TRBD1 (5 bases). Trimming took off 7 bases at V and 3 bases at J, with 13 bases between the two ends. The CDR3 sequence is 13 residues long. Germline CDR1 is MNHEY and CDR2 is SVGAGI. The CDR3: CASTALDSYEQYF. The CDR3 bases are TGTGCCAGCACCGCATTAGACAGCTACGAGCAGTACTTC.

The rearrangement joins TRBV9 to TRBJ2-7, with TRBD2 matching 7 bases. The germline gives CDR1 SGDLS, CDR2 YYNGEE. The CDR3 loop spans 17 amino acids. V was clipped by 4 bases and J by 9 bases; unmatched bases: 22. The CDR3 here is CASSIGEGGVRDDGQYF. The CDR3 DNA reads TGTGCCAGCAGCATAGGGGAGGGCGGAGTCCGGGACGATGGGCAGTACTTC.

The chain recombines TRBV28 with TRBJ2-7, with no clear D. Germline V gene data show CDR1 as MDHEN and CDR2 as SYDVKM. V was pared by 4 bases and J by 7 bases, with 8 bases between. The CDR3 has 11 residues. CDR3: CASSYAREQYF. The CDR3 nucleotides read TGTGCCAGCAGTTATGCTAGGGAGCAGTACTTC.

This rearrangement joins TRBV27 to TRBJ2-7; the D is unclear. CDR1 is MNHEY and CDR2 is SMNVEV in the germline V gene (reference sequence). The length of the CDR3 is 15 residues. With 3 bases removed from V and 0 bases from J, the gap between germline ends came to 12 bases. The CDR3 bases are TGTGCCAGCAGTTTTGGAGAAATGAGCTCCTACGAGCAGTACTTC. Translating it yields CASSFGEMSSYEQYF.

The chain couples TRBV2 to TRBJ2-5, with 10 bases fitting TRBD2. J gave up 4 bases and V 7 bases, and 12 bases lay outside the gene matches. The germline V gene has CDR1 SNHLY and CDR2 FYNNEI. This CDR3 spans 16 amino acids. The CDR3 here is CASTHDQRGGLETQYF. CDR3 coding DNA: TGTGCCAGCACCCACGACCAGCGGGGGGGCCTAGAGACCCAGTACTTC.

The V and J genes are TRBV30 and TRBJ2-1; either TRBD1 or TRBD2 may supply D (5 bases each). The CDR3 extends over 14 amino acids. V lost 2 bases and J lost 8, with 16 bases in between. Germline-derived CDR1 and CDR2 are GTSNPN and SVGIG (reference sequence). CDR3 loop: CAWSPGTIADEQFF. Here the CDR3 DNA reads TGTGCCTGGAGTCCAGGGACCATCGCGGATGAGCAGTTCTTC.

Comments on this clone: Other DNA sequences from this sample encode an identical CDR3 as well. This chain links TRBV27 with TRBJ2-7, with D perhaps matching TRBD1 (6 bases). V lost 5 bases and J lost 4, with 15 bases in between. This CDR3 contains 14 residues. Germline assignment: CDR1 MNHEY and CDR2 SMNVEV (reference sequence). This chain's CDR3 is CASSPSGQTYEQYF. The DNA of the CDR3 is TGTGCCAGCAGTCCGTCAGGACAGACTTACGAGCAGTACTTC.

V and J are TRBV5-4 and TRBJ1-2; 8 positions match TRBD1. This CDR3 contains 14 residues. J gave up 7 bases and V 0 bases, and 5 bases lay outside the gene matches. CDR1 SGHNT and CDR2 YYREEE come from the germline V gene (reference sequence). As DNA, the CDR3 is TGTGCCAGCAGCTTGGCGCAGGGGGCGCTTGGCTACACCTTC. Translation: CASSLAQGALGYTF.

The J gene is TRBJ2-1, the V gene TRBV4-2, with D unclear. Trimming removed 1 base from V and 10 bases from J, with 17 bases in between. The length of the CDR3 is 15 residues. Germline lookup yields CDR1 LGHNA and CDR2 YNFKEQ. CDR3: CASSQVLASKAEQFF. Written as DNA, the CDR3 is TGTGCCAGCAGCCAAGTATTGGCTAGTAAGGCCGAGCAGTTCTTC.

A remark on this clone: The same CDR3 also results from other DNA sequences found in this sample. The CDR3 DNA follows: TGTGCCAGCAGCGTAGGGCTAGCGGGAGGTACCTACGAGCAGTACTTC. Translated: CASSVGLAGGTYEQYF. The J gene is TRBJ2-7, the V gene TRBV9; 11 nucleotides line up with TRBD2. Trimming at V came to 0 bases and at J to 2 bases, leaving 4 bases not matched to a gene. The CDR3 extends over 16 amino acids. Looked up from germline, CDR1 is SGDLS and CDR2 is YYNGEE.